This T cell receptor (beta chain) was observed in a study of radiotherapy plus CTLA-4 blockade in lung cancer. Whole-study findings and limits: After radiotherapy and ipilimumab, tumor-derived clones expanded in peripheral blood. Strongest reported response predictors: early blood clone changes and post-radiation interferon-beta.

Of note for this clone: What it recognizes is unknown.

Ipilimumab-mediated CTLA-4 blockade plus focal radiation was given to patients having chemo-refractory metastatic non-small-cell lung cancer. The CDR3 consists of 14 residues. The V gene's germline CDR1 is SNHLY and CDR2 FYNNEI. Trimming took 4 bases from V and 2 from J, leaving 10 bases between them. Using immunoSEQ multiplex PCR, the repertoire was profiled, and TCRdb retains in-frame clones only, with some absent. The table includes nearly 110,000 clones, around 85% detected once. The receptor's source is a human donor with non-small cell lung cancer that progressed on radiotherapy plus ipilimumab. Some clones in this sample may be carry-over from other donors' samples. V gene TRBV2 combines with J gene TRBJ2-3, with TRBD1 as a possible D gene (6 bases). Sequenced material: peripheral blood, taken from a patient treated with radiotherapy plus ipilimumab. The CDR3 DNA reads as TGTGCCAGCAGTGCTCTGGGGGCCACAGATACGCAGTATTTT. It yields the protein CASSALGATDTQYF.